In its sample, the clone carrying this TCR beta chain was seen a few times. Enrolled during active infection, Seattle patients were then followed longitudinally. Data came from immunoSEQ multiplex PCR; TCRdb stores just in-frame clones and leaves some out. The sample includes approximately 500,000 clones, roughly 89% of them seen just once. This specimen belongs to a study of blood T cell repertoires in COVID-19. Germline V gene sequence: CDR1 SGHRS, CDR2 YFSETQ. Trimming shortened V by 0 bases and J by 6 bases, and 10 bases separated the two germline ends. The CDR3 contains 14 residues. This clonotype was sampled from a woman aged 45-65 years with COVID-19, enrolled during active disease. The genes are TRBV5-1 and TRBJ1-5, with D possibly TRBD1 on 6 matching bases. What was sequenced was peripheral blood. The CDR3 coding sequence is TGCGCCAGCAGCTTGGCAGGGGCGGGTCAGCCCCAGCATTTT. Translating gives CASSLAGAGQPQHF.